This T cell receptor (beta chain) was profiled in a study of T-cell memory formation after mild COVID-19. The CDR3 extends over 17 amino acids. The germline gives CDR1 LNHNV, CDR2 YYDKDF (reference sequence). The V gene lost 1 base and the J gene lost 0 bases, with 14 bases spanning the gap. This clonotype was detected only a few times. TCRdb called the 5' RACE reads again in MiXCR, with one record for every CDR3 protein. The table shows more than 120,000 distinct CDR3 sequences, with roughly 19% occurring only once. V is TRBV15 and J is TRBJ2-3; D may be TRBD1 (5 bases). The source is an adult woman who had mild COVID-19 (a few samples of this study predate the infection). Cell type and time point are not known. The sequencing input was PBMCs or a T cell subset sorted from them (not recorded which). The CDR3 sequence: CATSRGFYRRSTDTQYF. The DNA for the CDR3 is TGTGCCACCAGCAGAGGATTTTACAGGAGAAGCACAGATACGCAGTATTTT. The entire variable domain, with the rest obtained from reference TRBV15 and TRBJ2-3, is as follows: DAMVIQNPRYQVTQFGKPVTLSCSQTLNHNVMYWYQQKSSQAPKLLFHYYDKDFNNEADTPDNFQSRRPNTSFCFLDIRSPGLGDTAMYLCATSRGFYRRSTDTQYFGPGTRLTVL.